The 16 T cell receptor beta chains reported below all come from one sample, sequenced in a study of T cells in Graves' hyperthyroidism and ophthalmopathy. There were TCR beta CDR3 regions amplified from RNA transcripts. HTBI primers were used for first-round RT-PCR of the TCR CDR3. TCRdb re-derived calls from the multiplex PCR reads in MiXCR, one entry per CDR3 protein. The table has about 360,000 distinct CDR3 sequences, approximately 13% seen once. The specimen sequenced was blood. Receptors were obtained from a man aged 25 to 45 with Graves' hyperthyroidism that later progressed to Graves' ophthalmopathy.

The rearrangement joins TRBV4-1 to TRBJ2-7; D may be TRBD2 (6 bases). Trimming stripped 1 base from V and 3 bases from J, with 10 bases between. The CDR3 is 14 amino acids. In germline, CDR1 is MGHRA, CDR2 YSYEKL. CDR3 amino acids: CASSQVVTSYEQYF. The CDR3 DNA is TGCGCCAGCAGCCAAGTAGTGACTAGCTACGAGCAGTACTTC.

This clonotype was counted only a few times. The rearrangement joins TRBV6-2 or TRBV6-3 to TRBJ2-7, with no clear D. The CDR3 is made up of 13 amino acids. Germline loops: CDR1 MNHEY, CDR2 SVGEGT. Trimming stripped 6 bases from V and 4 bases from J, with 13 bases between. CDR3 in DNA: TGTGCCAGCAGCTCCCTACTTTTGTACGAGCAGTACTTC. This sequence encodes CASSSLLLYEQYF.

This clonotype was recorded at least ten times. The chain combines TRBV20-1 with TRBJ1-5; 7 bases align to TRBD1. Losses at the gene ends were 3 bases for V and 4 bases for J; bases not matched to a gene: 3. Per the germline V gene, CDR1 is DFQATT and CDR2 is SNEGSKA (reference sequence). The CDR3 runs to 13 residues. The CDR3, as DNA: TGCAGTGCTAGTGGGGACAGTAATCAGCCCCAGCATTTT. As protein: CSASGDSNQPQHF.

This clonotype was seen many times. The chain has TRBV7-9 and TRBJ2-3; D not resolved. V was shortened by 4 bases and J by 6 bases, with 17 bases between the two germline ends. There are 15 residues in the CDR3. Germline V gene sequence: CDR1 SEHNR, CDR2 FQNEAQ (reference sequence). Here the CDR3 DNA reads TGTGCCAGCAGCTCCTTGGCAAGTTGGTTGGATACGCAGTATTTT. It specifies CASSSLASWLDTQYF.

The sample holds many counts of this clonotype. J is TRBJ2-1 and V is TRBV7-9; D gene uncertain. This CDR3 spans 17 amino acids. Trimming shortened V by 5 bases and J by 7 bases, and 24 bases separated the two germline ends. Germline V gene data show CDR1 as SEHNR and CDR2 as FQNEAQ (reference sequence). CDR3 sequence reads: CASSPTEALGTLNEQFF. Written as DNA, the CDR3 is TGTGCCAGCAGCCCGACTGAGGCGCTGGGAACGTTAAATGAGCAGTTCTTC.

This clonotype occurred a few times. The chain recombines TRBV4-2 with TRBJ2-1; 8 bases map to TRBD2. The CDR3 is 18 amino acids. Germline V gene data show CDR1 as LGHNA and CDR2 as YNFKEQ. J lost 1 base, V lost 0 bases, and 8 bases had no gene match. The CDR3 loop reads CASSQDRIGGVSYNEQFF. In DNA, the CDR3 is TGTGCCAGCAGCCAAGATCGGATCGGGGGGGTTTCCTACAATGAGCAGTTCTTC.

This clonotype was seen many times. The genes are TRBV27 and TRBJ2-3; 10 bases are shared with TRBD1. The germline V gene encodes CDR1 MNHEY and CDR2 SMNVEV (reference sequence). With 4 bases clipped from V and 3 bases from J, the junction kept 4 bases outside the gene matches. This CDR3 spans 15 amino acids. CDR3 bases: TGTGCCAGCAGTTCCCCGGGACAGGGGACAGATACGCAGTATTTT. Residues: CASSSPGQGTDTQYF.

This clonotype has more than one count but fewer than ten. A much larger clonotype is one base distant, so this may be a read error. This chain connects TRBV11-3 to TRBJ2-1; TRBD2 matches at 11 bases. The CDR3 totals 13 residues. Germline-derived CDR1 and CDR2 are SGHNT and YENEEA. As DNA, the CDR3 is TGTGCCAGCAGCGTCGGGACTAGCGGCGAGCAGCTCTTC. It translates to CASSVGTSGEQLF.

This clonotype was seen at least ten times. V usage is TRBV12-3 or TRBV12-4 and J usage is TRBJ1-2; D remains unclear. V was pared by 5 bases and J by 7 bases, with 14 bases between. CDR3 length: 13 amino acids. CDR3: CASSEAEGTGYTF. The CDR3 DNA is TGTGCCAGCAGTGAGGCGGAGGGAACTGGCTACACCTTC.

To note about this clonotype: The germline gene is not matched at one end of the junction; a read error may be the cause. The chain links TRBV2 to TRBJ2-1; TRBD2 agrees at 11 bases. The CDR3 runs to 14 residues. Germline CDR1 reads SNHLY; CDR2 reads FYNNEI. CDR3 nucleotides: TGTGCCAGCAGCCTAGCGGGGGGTAACAATGAGCAGTCCTTC. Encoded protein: CASSLAGGNNEQSF.

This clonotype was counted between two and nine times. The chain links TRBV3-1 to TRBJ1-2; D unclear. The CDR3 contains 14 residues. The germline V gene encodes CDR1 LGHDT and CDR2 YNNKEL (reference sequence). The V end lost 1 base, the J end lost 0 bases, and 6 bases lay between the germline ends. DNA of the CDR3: TGTGCCAGCAGCCAAGGGTTTCCTAACTATGGCTACACCTTC. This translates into CASSQGFPNYGYTF.

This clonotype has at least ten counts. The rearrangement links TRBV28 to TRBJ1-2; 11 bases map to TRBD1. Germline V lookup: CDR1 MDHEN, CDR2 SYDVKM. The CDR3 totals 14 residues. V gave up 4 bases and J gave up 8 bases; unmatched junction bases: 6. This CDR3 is CASSSGQGAGGYTF. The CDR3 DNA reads TGTGCCAGCAGTTCAGGACAGGGGGCTGGGGGCTACACCTTC.

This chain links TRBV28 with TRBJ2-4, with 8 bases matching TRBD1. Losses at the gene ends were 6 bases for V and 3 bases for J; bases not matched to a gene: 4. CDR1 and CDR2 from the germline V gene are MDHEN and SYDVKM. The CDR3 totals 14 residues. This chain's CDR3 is CASRQGQVKNIQYF. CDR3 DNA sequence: TGTGCCAGCAGACAGGGACAGGTCAAAAACATTCAGTACTTC.

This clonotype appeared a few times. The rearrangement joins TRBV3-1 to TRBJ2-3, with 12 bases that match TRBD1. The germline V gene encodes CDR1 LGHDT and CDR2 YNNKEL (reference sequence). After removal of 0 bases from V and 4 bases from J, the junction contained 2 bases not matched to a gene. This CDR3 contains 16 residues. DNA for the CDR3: TGTGCCAGCAGCCAAGAGGGACAGGGGGCCGCAGATACGCAGTATTTT. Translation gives CASSQEGQGAADTQYF.

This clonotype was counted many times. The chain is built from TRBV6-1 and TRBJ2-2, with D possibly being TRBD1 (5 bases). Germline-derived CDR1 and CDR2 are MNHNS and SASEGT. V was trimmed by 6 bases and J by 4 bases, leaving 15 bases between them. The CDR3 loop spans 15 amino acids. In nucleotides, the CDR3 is TGTGCCAGCAGCCTCCGACAGCCGCCCACCGGGGAGCTGTTTTTT. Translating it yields CASSLRQPPTGELFF.

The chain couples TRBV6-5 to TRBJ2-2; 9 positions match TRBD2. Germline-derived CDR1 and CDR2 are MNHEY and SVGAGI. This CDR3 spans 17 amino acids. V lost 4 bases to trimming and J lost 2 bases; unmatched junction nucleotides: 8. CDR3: CASSSLAGAVNTGELFF. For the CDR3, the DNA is TGTGCCAGCAGTTCGTTAGCGGGGGCCGTAAACACCGGGGAGCTGTTTTTT.